This T cell receptor (beta chain) was documented in a study of shared clonotypes between healthy human individuals. On this clone itself: Its antigen remains unknown.

Findings of the study overall: The sharing of 4.5% to 5.5% of naive CD4 clonotypes was seen across a few donors.

The CDR3 totals 13 residues. The germline V and J ends were trimmed by 1 base and 4 bases, with 7 bases remaining between them. Germline CDR1 LGHNA, CDR2 YSLEER. Some clones are missing from TCRdb's copy, which holds only in-frame ones; the method was immunoSEQ multiplex PCR. Of over a million clones listed, approximately 80% are singletons. Sample: memory CD4+ T cells from PBMCs. Subset defined: CD45RA-negative fraction. The rearrangement links TRBV4-3 to TRBJ2-5; D remains ambiguous. The TCR sequence derives from a man in his late teens or twenties in good health. Some clones in this sample may be carry-over from other donors' samples. CDR3 bases: TGCGCCAGCAGCCAAGCCCTAATAGAGACCCAGTACTTC. Amino acids: CASSQALIETQYF.